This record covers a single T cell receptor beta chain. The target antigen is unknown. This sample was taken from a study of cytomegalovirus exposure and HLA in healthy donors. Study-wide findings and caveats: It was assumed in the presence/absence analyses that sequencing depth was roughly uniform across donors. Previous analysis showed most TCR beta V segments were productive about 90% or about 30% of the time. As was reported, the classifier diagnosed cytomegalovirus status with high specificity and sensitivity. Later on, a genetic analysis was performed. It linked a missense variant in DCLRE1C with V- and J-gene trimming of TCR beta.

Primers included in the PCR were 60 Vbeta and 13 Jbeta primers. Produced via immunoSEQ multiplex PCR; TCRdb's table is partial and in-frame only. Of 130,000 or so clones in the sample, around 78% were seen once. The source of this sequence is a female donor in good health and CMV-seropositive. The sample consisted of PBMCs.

The CDR3 sequence is CASSLSPSYEQYF. The CDR3 bases are TGTGCCAGCAGTTTGAGCCCCTCCTACGAGCAGTACTTC. The chain combines TRBV28 with TRBJ2-7, with D hard to call. The germline V gene encodes CDR1 MDHEN and CDR2 SYDVKM. The germline V and J ends were trimmed by 3 bases and 0 bases, with 6 bases remaining between them. This CDR3 region has 13 residues. Based on the CDR3 plus reference TRBV28 and TRBJ2-7, the full variable domain is DVKVTQSSRYLVKRTGEKVFLECVQDMDHENMFWYRQDPGLGLRLIYFSYDVKMKEKGDIPEGYSVSREKKERFSLILESASTNQTSMYLCASSLSPSYEQYFGPGTRLTVT.